This T cell receptor beta chain originates from a study of blood T cell repertoires in COVID-19. Study overall: Collection of acute and convalescent COVID-19 samples took place in the United States, Italy and Spain. T cells, B-cell-depleted T cells, or PBMCs provided the cDNA or gDNA that served as material.

Enrolment of Seattle patients took place during active infection, and they were followed longitudinally. This clone came up once. In the original analysis: Scientists estimated how many nucleated cells there were by amplifying reference gene primers. Measured with immunoSEQ multiplex PCR; TCRdb has only the in-frame clones, and not every one. V and J calls and clone size are given by that table; D and trimming were obtained from the DNA. The table lists 250,000 to 300,000 clones, about 86% of them singletons. The CDR3 runs to 14 residues. Trimming cost V 2 bases and J 7 bases, with 13 bases left between them. Germline loops: CDR1 SGHDT, CDR2 YYEEEE.

Sample: peripheral blood. This sequence originates from a woman in her 70s with COVID-19, enrolled during active disease. The chain is built from TRBV5-6 and TRBJ2-1; D is perhaps TRBD2 (7 bases). This CDR3 is CASSFRGAINEQFF. DNA of the CDR3: TGTGCCAGCAGCTTCCGGGGGGCTATAAATGAGCAGTTCTTC.